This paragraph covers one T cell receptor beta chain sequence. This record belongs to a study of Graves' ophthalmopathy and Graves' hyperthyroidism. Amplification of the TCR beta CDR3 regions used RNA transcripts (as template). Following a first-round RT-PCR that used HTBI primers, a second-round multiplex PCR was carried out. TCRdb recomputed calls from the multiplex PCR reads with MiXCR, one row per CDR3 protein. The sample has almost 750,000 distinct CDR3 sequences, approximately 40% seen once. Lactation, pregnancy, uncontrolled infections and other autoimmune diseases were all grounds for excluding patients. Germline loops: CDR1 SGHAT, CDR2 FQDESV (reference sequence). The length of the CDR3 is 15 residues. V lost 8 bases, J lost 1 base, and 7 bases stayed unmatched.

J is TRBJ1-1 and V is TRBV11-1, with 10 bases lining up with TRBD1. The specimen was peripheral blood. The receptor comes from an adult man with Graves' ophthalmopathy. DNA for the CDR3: TGTGCCAGCCCCGGGACAGGGGCTCCGAACACTGAAGCTTTCTTT. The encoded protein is CASPGTGAPNTEAFF.